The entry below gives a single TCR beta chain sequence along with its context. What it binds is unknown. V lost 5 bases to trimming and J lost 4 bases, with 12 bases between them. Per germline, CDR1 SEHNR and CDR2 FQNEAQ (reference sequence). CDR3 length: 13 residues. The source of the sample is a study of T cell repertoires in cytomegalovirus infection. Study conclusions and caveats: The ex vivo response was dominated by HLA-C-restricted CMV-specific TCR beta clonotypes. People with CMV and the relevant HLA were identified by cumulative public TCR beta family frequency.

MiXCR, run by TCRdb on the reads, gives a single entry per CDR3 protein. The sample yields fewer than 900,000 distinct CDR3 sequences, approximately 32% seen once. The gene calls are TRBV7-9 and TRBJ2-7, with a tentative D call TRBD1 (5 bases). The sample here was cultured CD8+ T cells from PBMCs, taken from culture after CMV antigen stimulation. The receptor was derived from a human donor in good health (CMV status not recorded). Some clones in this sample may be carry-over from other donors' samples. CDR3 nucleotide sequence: TGTGCCAGCAGCCCTGGGGCCGGGTACGAGCAGTACTTC. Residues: CASSPGAGYEQYF.